This T cell receptor beta chain was captured in a study of neurological immune-mediated disorders. This clonotype appeared a single time. No antigen is known for it. Germline CDR1 and CDR2: SGHKS and YYEKEE (reference sequence). This CDR3 spans 15 amino acids. The germline V and J ends were trimmed by 9 bases and 6 bases, with 25 bases remaining between them. 5'RACE with 10-nucleotide random UMIs produced the cDNA. In each sequencing run, over 180 million TCR-beta sequences were generated from 15-18 subjects. TCRdb processed the 5' RACE reads anew with MiXCR; each CDR3 protein has one entry. The sample lists tens of thousands of distinct CDR3 sequences, more than 9.5% seen once, with approximately 3.5% in the top ten. Documented time point: technical triplicate 1. For the unsorted libraries, 2 million PBMCs stored at -80 C served as input. Study results and caveats: HTLV-1-associated myelopathy showed the most TCR clonal expansion; multiple sclerosis the least, below healthy controls.

Material for sequencing was PBMCs. This clonotype was sampled from a man in his fifties or sixties with HTLV-1-associated myelopathy (HAM/TSP). V is TRBV5-5 and J is TRBJ2-7; D is perhaps TRBD2 (6 bases). The CDR3 region is CAITSGGWRAREQYF. The CDR3 coding sequence is TGTGCCATCACCTCCGGCGGCTGGAGGGCCCGCGAGCAGTACTTC.